These 23 T cell receptor beta chains share one sample of origin, sequenced in a study of CD8 T cells in ankylosing spondylitis. TCRdb passed the 5' RACE reads through MiXCR, listing each CDR3 protein once. The sample lists about 390,000 distinct CDR3 sequences; about a fifth were seen once. Points from the study as a whole: The study identified a TCR beta motif of roughly eight highly homologous variants that appeared characteristic of ankylosing spondylitis blood.

No antigen is known for these receptors. Sequenced material: blood, either unsorted or a sorted T cell fraction (not recorded which). The receptors stem from a male donor with ankylosing spondylitis.

In this sample, this clonotype turned up a few times. J is TRBJ1-4 and V is TRBV5-5; no reliable D call. V was pared by 0 bases and J by 8 bases, with 11 bases between. Germline V gene lookup returns CDR1 SGHKS and CDR2 YYEKEE (reference sequence). The CDR3 consists of 14 residues. This CDR3 is CASSLGGSEEKLFF. Written as DNA, the CDR3 is TGTGCCAGCAGCTTGGGAGGGAGTGAGGAAAAACTGTTTTTT.

A few counts support this clonotype. The chain recombines TRBV29-1 with TRBJ1-2; D gene ambiguous. The CDR3 runs 12 residues. V was trimmed by 5 bases and J by 0 bases, leaving 7 bases between them. Germline lookup yields CDR1 SQVTM and CDR2 ANQGSEA. The CDR3, as DNA: TGCAGCGTTCCGACACCTAACTATGGCTACACCTTC. This gives the protein CSVPTPNYGYTF.

This clonotype was found a few times. The gene calls are TRBV4-3 and TRBJ1-4, with D unclear. Per germline, CDR1 LGHNA and CDR2 YSLEER. The CDR3 sequence is 17 residues long. Between the trimmed V and J ends, which lost 1 base and 1 base, there was a span of 13 bases. The DNA of the CDR3 is TGCGCCAGCAGCCAAGTCTCGTTTGGGGTAACTAATGAAAAACTGTTTTTT. It translates to CASSQVSFGVTNEKLFF.

The chain carries TRBV20-1 and TRBJ2-2; D uncertain. This CDR3 region has 15 residues. V lost 6 bases and J lost 0, with 14 bases in between. CDR1 and CDR2 from the germline V gene are DFQATT and SNEGSKA (reference sequence). CDR3 sequence reads: CSAPAPHPNTGELFF. The CDR3 DNA reads TGCAGTGCCCCAGCCCCACACCCGAACACCGGGGAGCTGTTTTTT.

V and J are TRBV12-3 or TRBV12-4 and TRBJ2-1; TRBD2 matches at 8 bases. CDR3 size: 16 residues. Trimming at V came to 6 bases and at J to 4 bases, leaving 11 bases not matched to a gene. CDR3 sequence reads: CASSHQRETLYNEQFF. The CDR3, as DNA: TGTGCCAGCAGCCATCAGCGGGAGACATTATACAATGAGCAGTTCTTC.

A few counts support this clonotype. The chain couples TRBV6-1 to TRBJ2-5; 7 bases match TRBD1. V was clipped by 6 bases and J by 1 base; unmatched bases: 8. The CDR3 extends over 15 amino acids. Germline CDR1 and CDR2: MNHNS and SASEGT. CDR3 DNA sequence: TGTGCCAGCAGGCAAACAGGGGCGGGCCAAGAGACCCAGTACTTC. It translates to CASRQTGAGQETQYF.

The rearrangement links TRBV28 to TRBJ2-2; 11 bases line up with TRBD1. CDR3 length: 16 amino acids. Germline values: CDR1 MDHEN, CDR2 SYDVKM. The trim removed 4 bases at V and 3 bases at J, leaving 4 bases unmatched. In DNA form, the CDR3 reads TGTGCCAGCAGTTGGACAGGGGGCGCCGACACCGGGGAGCTGTTTTTT. It encodes CASSWTGGADTGELFF.

This clonotype was counted between two and nine times. The chain is built from TRBV5-1 and TRBJ2-1, with D possibly matching TRBD1 (5 bases). The CDR3 sequence is 13 residues long. Trimming cost V 4 bases and J 7 bases, with 12 bases left between them. Per germline, CDR1 SGHRS and CDR2 YFSETQ. The CDR3 spells CASSQGTANEQFF. The CDR3 DNA sequence: TGCGCCAGCAGCCAGGGTACAGCAAATGAGCAGTTCTTC. The full variable domain, completed using reference TRBV5-1 and TRBJ2-1, is KAGVTQTPRYLIKTRGQQVTLSCSPISGHRSVSWYQQTPGQGLQFLFEYFSETQRNKGNFPGRFSGRQFSNSRSEMNVSTLELGDSALYLCASSQGTANEQFFGPGTRLTVL.

This chain links TRBV20-1 with TRBJ2-7; D assignment may be TRBD1 or TRBD2 (5 bases each). V lost 1 base, J lost 0 bases, and 10 bases lay in between. The CDR3 contains 14 residues. Looked up from germline, CDR1 is DFQATT and CDR2 is SNEGSKA (reference sequence). CDR3 protein: CSARGDGNSYEQYF. In DNA form, the CDR3 reads TGCAGTGCTAGAGGGGACGGGAACTCCTACGAGCAGTACTTC.

The sample holds a few counts of this clonotype. This chain connects TRBV20-1 to TRBJ1-5; TRBD1 is a possible D gene (5 bases). CDR3 length: 12 amino acids. Germline lookup yields CDR1 DFQATT and CDR2 SNEGSKA (reference sequence). Between the trimmed V and J ends, which lost 6 bases and 7 bases, there was a span of 13 bases. CDR3 DNA: TGCAGTGCGTCAGGGATCAGGCAGCCCCAGCATTTT. It encodes CSASGIRQPQHF.

This sequence joins TRBV28 and TRBJ1-5; D remains unclear. The CDR3 spans 14 residues. Germline V gene data show CDR1 as MDHEN and CDR2 as SYDVKM. Between the trimmed V and J ends, which lost 2 bases and 5 bases, there was a span of 10 bases. CDR3: CASSLLGRHQPQHF. The CDR3 coding sequence is TGTGCCAGCAGTTTACTTGGGAGACATCAGCCCCAGCATTTT.

The V and J genes are TRBV20-1 and TRBJ2-1; 13 positions agree with TRBD2. The J segment lost 5 bases and the V segment lost 0 bases, leaving 10 bases of the junction unmatched. The CDR3 is made up of 18 amino acids. Germline loops: CDR1 DFQATT, CDR2 SNEGSKA (reference sequence). The CDR3 is CSARDARTSGSIHNEQFF. The CDR3, as DNA: TGCAGTGCTAGAGACGCCAGGACTAGCGGGAGTATACACAATGAGCAGTTCTTC.

The chain has TRBV20-1 and TRBJ2-1, with 13 bases that match TRBD2. Trimming took 6 bases from V and 8 from J; bases not matched to a gene: 7. Germline values: CDR1 DFQATT, CDR2 SNEGSKA (reference sequence). This CDR3 is 14 amino acids long. This CDR3 is CSAPGLAGPDEQFF. In DNA form, the CDR3 reads TGCAGTGCACCGGGACTAGCGGGACCCGATGAGCAGTTCTTC.

This clonotype showed up just a few times. The gene calls are TRBV7-9 and TRBJ2-7; D tentatively fits TRBD1 or TRBD2 (6 bases each). The CDR3 contains 14 residues. Trimming cost V 6 bases and J 6 bases, with 18 bases left between them. Per the germline V gene, CDR1 is SEHNR and CDR2 is FQNEAQ (reference sequence). DNA for the CDR3: TGTGCCAGCAGTATAGGGGGACTGACTAGCGAGCAGTACTTC. It yields the protein CASSIGGLTSEQYF.

The chain recombines TRBV15 with TRBJ2-3, with D unclear. The ends were cut back, 1 base at V and 0 bases at J, with 11 bases in the middle. The V gene's germline CDR1 is LNHNV and CDR2 YYDKDF (reference sequence). The CDR3 contains 16 residues. CDR3 in amino acids: CATSRGSLTSTDTQYF. The CDR3 nucleotides read TGTGCCACCAGCAGAGGGAGTCTAACTAGCACAGATACGCAGTATTTT.

This rearrangement joins TRBV24-1 to TRBJ2-4, with D maybe TRBD2 (6 bases). Germline CDR1 reads KGHDR; CDR2 reads SFDVKD. The CDR3 loop spans 15 amino acids. Trimming shortened V by 0 bases and J by 4 bases, and 9 bases separated the two germline ends. The CDR3 here is CATSDLGGSKNIQYF. CDR3 coding DNA: TGTGCCACCAGTGATTTGGGGGGGTCGAAAAACATTCAGTACTTC.

The chain recombines TRBV5-1 with TRBJ2-3, with TRBD2 matching 10 bases. CDR3 length: 15 residues. The ends lost 3 bases at V and 5 bases at J; junction bases unmatched: 6. From germline, CDR1 is SGHRS and CDR2 YFSETQ. Here the CDR3 DNA reads TGCGCCAGCAGCTACCAGCGGGAGGGGATAGATACGCAGTATTTT. Translation: CASSYQREGIDTQYF. The full variable domain, in which reference TRBV5-1 and TRBJ2-3 provide the parts outside the CDR3, is KAGVTQTPRYLIKTRGQQVTLSCSPISGHRSVSWYQQTPGQGLQFLFEYFSETQRNKGNFPGRFSGRQFSNSRSEMNVSTLELGDSALYLCASSYQREGIDTQYFGPGTRLTVL.

This clonotype was seen ten or more times. The V and J genes are TRBV29-1 and TRBJ1-5; 7 bases fit TRBD1. Germline-derived CDR1 and CDR2 are SQVTM and ANQGSEA. J was trimmed by 1 base and V by 6 bases; bases with no gene match: 6. This CDR3 is built from 14 residues. The CDR3 loop reads CSVSGQESNQPQHF. The CDR3 DNA reads TGCAGCGTGAGCGGACAGGAGAGCAATCAGCCCCAGCATTTT.

V gene TRBV12-3 or TRBV12-4 combines with J gene TRBJ2-5; weak D call: TRBD2 (6 bases). V was shortened by 3 bases and J by 5 bases, with 19 bases between the two germline ends. The CDR3 is 16 amino acids. The CDR3 loop is CASSLGIAEQGETQYF. CDR3 DNA sequence: TGTGCCAGCAGTTTGGGAATAGCGGAGCAAGGGGAGACCCAGTACTTC.

This clonotype was detected ten times or more. J is TRBJ2-3 and V is TRBV29-1; D perhaps matches TRBD1 (5 bases). Looked up from germline, CDR1 is SQVTM and CDR2 is ANQGSEA. CDR3 length: 13 residues. V lost 6 bases and J 2 bases, leaving 12 bases between the germline ends. The CDR3 spells CSVSVGATDTQYF. CDR3 bases: TGCAGCGTCAGCGTTGGGGCCACAGATACGCAGTATTTT.

This clonotype was seen a few times. The rearrangement joins TRBV15 to TRBJ2-5; D unclear. CDR1 is LNHNV and CDR2 is YYDKDF in the germline V gene (reference sequence). The CDR3 totals 14 residues. V was trimmed by 1 base and J by 5 bases, leaving 11 bases between them. The CDR3 DNA reads TGTGCCACCAGCAGAGTTGGGGATGGCGAGACCCAGTACTTC. It codes for CATSRVGDGETQYF.

The chain links TRBV14 to TRBJ2-1; D is possibly TRBD1 (5 bases). The CDR3 is 14 amino acids. From germline, CDR1 is SGHDN and CDR2 FVKESK. Trimming stripped 5 bases from V and 6 bases from J, with 14 bases between. The CDR3 bases are TGTGCCAGCAGCTCCCGTTTCAGGGCCAATGAGCAGTTCTTC. Residues: CASSSRFRANEQFF.

V and J are TRBV2 and TRBJ1-5, with 8 nucleotides matching TRBD1. CDR3 length equals 12 residues. In germline, CDR1 is SNHLY, CDR2 FYNNEI. The CDR3 DNA reads as TGTGCAACCCAGGGGGCGGAACAGCCCCAGCATTTT. Translating gives CATQGAEQPQHF.